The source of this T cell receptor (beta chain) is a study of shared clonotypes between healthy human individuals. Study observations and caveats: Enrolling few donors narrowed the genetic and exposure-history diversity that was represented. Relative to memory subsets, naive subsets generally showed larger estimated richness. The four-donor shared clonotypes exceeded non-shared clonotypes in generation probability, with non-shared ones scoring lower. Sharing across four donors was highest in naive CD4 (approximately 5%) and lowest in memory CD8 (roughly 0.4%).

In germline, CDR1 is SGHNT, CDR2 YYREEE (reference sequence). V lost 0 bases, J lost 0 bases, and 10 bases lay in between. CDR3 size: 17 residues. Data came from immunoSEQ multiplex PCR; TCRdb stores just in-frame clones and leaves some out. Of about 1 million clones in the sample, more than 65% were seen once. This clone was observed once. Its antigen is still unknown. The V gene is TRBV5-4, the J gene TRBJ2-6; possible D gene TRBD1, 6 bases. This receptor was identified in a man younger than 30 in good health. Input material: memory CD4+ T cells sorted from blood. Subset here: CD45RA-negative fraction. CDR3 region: CASSLGQGLSGANVLTF. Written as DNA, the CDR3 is TGTGCCAGCAGCTTGGGGCAGGGGCTCTCTGGGGCCAACGTCCTGACTTTC.